This TCR beta chain appears in the sequencing data of a study of OX40 agonist ivuxolimab in advanced cancers. Study overall: Across the patients, intravenous ivuxolimab was delivered every 2 weeks at 0.01 to 10 mg/kg. A male proportion of about 84% was recorded, with mean age 60 years and range roughly 20 to 85. Partial responses were achieved by three patients: one hepatocellular carcinoma, two cutaneous melanoma. Overall study findings and caveats: In the 0.1-3.0 mg/kg groups, partial responders showed among the lowest expansion.

Trimming cost V 0 bases and J 3 bases; bases outside gene matches: 12. The germline V gene has CDR1 MGHRA and CDR2 YSYEKL. The CDR3 covers 18 residues. Repertoires were generated with immunoSEQ multiplex PCR, while TCRdb's copy carries only in-frame clones and drops some. The data contain 25,000 to 30,000 clones, about four fifths of them singletons. As for this clone: Its antigen remains unknown.

J is TRBJ2-7 and V is TRBV4-1; 9 nucleotides align to TRBD1. This TCR came from an adult with an advanced solid tumor such as melanoma, head and neck, liver or kidney cancer. Specimen: CD4+ or CD8+ T cells sorted from blood, collected in a trial of the OX40 agonist ivuxolimab. The chain's CDR3 is CASSQDVQGADMVYEQYF. The CDR3 nucleotides are TGCGCCAGCAGCCAAGATGTACAGGGGGCGGATATGGTCTACGAGCAGTACTTC.